This entry concerns a single TCR beta chain. What it recognizes is unknown. The extraction recovered at least 5 micrograms of total RNA per sample. The source of the sample is a study of blood T cells in healthy people across ages. The study's findings and limits: Long-lived donors carried more naive CD4+ cells and greater diversity than aged donors. Diversity of TCR beta per million T cells declined in a roughly linear way with age.

Combining a sample-barcoded 5' primer with a J-beta primer mix, a second PCR ran for about 6 to 11 cycles. Each cDNA molecule was tagged by a template-switch adaptor with 12 random nucleotides. Each CDR3 protein gets one entry after TCRdb re-called the 5' RACE reads with MiXCR. The top ten clones hold 11% of a sample with 1.6 million or so distinct CDR3 sequences, around 36% of them seen once. The CDR3 is 15 amino acids. Trimming took 0 bases from V and 0 from J, leaving 5 bases between them. The germline CDR1 and CDR2 sequences are KGHSH and LQKENI. The J gene is TRBJ1-4, the V gene TRBV18, with unresolved D. The receptor was isolated from a woman under 40 in good health. The specimen was blood. This CDR3 reads CASSPPTATNEKLFF. The CDR3 nucleotides read TGTGCCAGCTCACCACCGACTGCAACTAATGAAAAACTGTTTTTT.